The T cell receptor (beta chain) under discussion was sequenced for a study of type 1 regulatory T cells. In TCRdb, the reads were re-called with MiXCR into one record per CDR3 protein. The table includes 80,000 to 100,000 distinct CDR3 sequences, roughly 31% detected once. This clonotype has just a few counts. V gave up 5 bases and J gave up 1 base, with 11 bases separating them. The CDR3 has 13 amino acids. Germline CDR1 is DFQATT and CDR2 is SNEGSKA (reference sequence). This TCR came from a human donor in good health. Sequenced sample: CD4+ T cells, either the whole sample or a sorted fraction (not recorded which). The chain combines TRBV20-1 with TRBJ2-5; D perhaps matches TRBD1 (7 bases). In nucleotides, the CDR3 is TGCAGTGCTGGGGGGACAGTCCAAGAGACCCAGTACTTC. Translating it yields CSAGGTVQETQYF.